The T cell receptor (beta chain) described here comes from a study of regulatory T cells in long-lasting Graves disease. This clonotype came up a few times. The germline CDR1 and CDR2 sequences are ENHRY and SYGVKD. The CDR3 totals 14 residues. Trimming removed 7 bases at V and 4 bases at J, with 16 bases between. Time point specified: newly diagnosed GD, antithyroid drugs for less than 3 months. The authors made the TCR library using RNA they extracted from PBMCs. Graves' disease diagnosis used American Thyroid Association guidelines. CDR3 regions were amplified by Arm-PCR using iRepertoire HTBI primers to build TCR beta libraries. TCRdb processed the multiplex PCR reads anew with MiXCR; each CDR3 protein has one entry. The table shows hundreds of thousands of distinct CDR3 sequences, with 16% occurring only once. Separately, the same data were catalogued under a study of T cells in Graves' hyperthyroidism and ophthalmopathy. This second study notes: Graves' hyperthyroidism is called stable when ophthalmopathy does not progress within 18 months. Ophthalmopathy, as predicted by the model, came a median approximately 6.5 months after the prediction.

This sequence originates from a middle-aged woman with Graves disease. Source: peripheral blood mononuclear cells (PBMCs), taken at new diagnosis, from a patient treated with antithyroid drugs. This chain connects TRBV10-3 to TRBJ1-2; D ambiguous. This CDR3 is CAINRSGPFYGYTF. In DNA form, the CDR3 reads TGTGCCATCAACCGGTCTGGGCCCTTCTATGGCTACACCTTC.